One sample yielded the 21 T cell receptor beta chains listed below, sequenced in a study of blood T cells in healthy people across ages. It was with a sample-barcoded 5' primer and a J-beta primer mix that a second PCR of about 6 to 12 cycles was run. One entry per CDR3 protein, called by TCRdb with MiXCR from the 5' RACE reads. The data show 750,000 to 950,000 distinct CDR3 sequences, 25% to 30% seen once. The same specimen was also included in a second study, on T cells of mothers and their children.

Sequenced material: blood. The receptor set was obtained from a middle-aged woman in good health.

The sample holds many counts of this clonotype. This chain's CDR3 is CASSPAILPVTDTQYF. CDR3 bases: TGTGCCAGCAGCCCCGCTATCCTCCCAGTCACAGATACGCAGTATTTT. This chain links TRBV9 with TRBJ2-3; D is uncertain. Deletions cut 4 bases from V and 2 bases from J, with 17 bases between. The CDR3 sequence is 16 residues long. From germline, CDR1 is SGDLS and CDR2 YYNGEE.

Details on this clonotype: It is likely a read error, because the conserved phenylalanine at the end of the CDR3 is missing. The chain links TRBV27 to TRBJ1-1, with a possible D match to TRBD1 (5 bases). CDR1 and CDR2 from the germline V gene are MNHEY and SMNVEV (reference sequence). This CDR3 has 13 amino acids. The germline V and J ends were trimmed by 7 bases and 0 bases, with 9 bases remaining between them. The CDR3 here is CASTKGVNTEAFC. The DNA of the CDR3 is TGTGCCAGCACTAAAGGGGTGAACACTGAAGCTTTCTGT.

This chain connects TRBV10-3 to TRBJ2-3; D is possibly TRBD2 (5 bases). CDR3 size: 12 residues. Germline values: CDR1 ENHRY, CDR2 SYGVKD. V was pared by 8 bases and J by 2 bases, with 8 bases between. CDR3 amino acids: CAIRTLTDTQYF. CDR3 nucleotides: TGTGCCATCCGGACTCTCACAGATACGCAGTATTTT.

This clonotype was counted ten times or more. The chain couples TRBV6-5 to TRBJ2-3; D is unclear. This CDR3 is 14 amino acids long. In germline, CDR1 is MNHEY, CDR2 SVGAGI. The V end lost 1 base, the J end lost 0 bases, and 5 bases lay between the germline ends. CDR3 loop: CASSYFESTDTQYF. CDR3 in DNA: TGTGCCAGCAGTTACTTCGAAAGCACAGATACGCAGTATTTT.

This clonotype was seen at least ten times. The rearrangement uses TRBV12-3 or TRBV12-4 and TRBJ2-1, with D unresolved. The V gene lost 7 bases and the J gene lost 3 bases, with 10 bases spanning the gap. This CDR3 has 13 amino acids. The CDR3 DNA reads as TGTGCCAGCACCCCCAACCACTACAATGAGCAGTTCTTC. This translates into CASTPNHYNEQFF.

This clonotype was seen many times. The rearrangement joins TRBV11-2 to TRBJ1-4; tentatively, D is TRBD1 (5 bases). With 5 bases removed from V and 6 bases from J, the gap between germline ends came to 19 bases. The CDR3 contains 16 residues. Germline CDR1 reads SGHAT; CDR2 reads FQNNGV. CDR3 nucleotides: TGTGCCAGCAGCCCTCATCGAGGGGTGGGAGATGAAAAACTGTTTTTT. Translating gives CASSPHRGVGDEKLFF.

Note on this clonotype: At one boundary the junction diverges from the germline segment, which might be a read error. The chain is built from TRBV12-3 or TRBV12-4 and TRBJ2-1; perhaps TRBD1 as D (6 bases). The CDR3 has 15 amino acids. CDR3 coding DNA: TGTACCAGCAGTCCAGAAGCGACAGGTTACAATGAGCAGTTCTTC. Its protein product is CTSSPEATGYNEQFF.

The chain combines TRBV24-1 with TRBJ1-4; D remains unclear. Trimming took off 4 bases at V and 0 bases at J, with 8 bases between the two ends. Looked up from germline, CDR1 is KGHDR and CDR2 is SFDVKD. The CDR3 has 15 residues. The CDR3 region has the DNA TGTGCCACCAGTGAAAGCACAGCAACTAATGAAAAACTGTTTTTT. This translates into CATSESTATNEKLFF.

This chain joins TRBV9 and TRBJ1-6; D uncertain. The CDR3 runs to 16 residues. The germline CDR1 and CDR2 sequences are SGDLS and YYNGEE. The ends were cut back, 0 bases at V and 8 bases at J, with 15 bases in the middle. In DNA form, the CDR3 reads TGTGCCAGCAGCGTAGAGGGATACATCGGAGATTCACCCCTCCACTTT. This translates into CASSVEGYIGDSPLHF.

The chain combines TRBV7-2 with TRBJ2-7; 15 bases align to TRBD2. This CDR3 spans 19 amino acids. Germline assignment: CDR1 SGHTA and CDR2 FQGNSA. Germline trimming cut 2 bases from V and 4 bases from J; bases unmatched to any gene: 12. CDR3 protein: CASSLRLRTSGGASYEQYF. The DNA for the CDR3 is TGTGCCAGCAGCTTACGGTTGAGGACTAGCGGGGGGGCGTCGTACGAGCAGTACTTC. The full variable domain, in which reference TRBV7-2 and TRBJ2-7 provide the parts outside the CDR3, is GAGVSQSPSNKVTEKGKDVELRCDPISGHTALYWYRQSLGQGLEFLIYFQGNSAPDKSGLPSDRFSAERTGGSVSTLTIQRTQQEDSAVYLCASSLRLRTSGGASYEQYFGPGTRLTVT.

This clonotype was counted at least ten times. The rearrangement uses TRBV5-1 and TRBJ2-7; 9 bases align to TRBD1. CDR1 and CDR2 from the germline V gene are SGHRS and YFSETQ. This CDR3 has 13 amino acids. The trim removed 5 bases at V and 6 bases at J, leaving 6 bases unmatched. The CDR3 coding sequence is TGCGCCAGCAGACCCGGGACAGGGACCGAGCAGTACTTC. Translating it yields CASRPGTGTEQYF.

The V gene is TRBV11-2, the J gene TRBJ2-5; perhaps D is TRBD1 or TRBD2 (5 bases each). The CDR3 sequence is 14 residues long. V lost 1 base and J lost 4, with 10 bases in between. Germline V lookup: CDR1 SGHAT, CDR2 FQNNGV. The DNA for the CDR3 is TGTGCCAGCAGCTTAGGGGGGTGGGGAGAGACCCAGTACTTC. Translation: CASSLGGWGETQYF. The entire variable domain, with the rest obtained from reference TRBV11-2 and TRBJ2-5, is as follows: EAGVAQSPRYKIIEKRQSVAFWCNPISGHATLYWYQQILGQGPKLLIQFQNNGVVDDSQLPKDRFSAERLKGVDSTLKIQPAKLEDSAVYLCASSLGGWGETQYFGPGTRLLVL.

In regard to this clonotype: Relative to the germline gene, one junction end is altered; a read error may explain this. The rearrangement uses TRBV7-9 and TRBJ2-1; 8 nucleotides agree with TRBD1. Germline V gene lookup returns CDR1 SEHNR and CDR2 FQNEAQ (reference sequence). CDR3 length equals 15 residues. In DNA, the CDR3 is TGTGCCAGCACCTTAGGACAGGGAGTGTACAATGAGCAGTTCTTC. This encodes CASTLGQGVYNEQFF. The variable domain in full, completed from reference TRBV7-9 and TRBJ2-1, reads DTGVSQNPRHKITKRGQNVTFRCDPISEHNRLYWYRQTLGQGPEFLTYFQNEAQLEKSRLLSDRFSAERPKGSFSTLEIQRTEQGDSAMYLCASTLGQGVYNEQFFGPGTRLTVL.

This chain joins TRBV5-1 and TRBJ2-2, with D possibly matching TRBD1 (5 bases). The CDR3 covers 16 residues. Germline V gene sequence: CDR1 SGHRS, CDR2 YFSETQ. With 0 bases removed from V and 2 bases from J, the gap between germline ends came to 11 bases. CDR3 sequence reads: CASSLEAGQNTGELFF. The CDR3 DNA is TGCGCCAGCAGCTTGGAGGCAGGACAAAACACCGGGGAGCTGTTTTTT.

CDR3 protein: CASQDRGQSYEQYF. CDR3 DNA: TGTGCCAGTCAAGACAGGGGGCAGTCCTACGAGCAGTACTTC. The rearrangement uses TRBV19 and TRBJ2-5; the match to TRBD1 covers 10 bases. The DNA end is more similar to TRBJ2-7, so the J call may be wrong. CDR1 and CDR2 from the germline V gene are LNHDA and SQIVND (reference sequence). The CDR3 extends over 14 amino acids.

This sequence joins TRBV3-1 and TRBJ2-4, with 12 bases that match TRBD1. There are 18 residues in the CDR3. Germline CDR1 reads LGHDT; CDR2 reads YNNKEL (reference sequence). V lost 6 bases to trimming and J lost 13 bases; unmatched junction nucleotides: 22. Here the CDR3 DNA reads TGTGCCAGCAGTCAGAGCACCGGGACAGGGGGCACCTACAATGAGCAGTACTTC. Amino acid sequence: CASSQSTGTGGTYNEQYF.

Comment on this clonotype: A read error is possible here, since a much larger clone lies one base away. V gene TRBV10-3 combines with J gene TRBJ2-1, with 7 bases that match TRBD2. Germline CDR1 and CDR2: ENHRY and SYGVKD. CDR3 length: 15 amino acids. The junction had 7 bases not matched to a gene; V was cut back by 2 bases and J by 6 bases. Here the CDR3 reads CAISENGLVGNEQFF. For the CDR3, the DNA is TGTGCCATCAGTGAGAACGGACTAGTCGGCAATGAGCAGTTCTTC.

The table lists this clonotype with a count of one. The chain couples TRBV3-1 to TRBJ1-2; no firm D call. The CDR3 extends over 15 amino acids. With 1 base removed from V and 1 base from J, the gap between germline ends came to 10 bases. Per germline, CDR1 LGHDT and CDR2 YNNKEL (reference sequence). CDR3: CASSQGPQNNYGYTF. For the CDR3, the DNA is TGTGCCAGCAGCCAAGGCCCTCAGAATAACTATGGCTACACCTTC.

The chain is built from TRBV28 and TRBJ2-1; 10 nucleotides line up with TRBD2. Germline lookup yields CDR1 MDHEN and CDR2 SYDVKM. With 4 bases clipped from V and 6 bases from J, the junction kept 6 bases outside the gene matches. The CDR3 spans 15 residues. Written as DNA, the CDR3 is TGTGCCAGCAGTTCAGCGGGGGGGCAAGGCAATGAGCAGTTCTTC. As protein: CASSSAGGQGNEQFF. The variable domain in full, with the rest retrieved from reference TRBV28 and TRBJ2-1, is DVKVTQSSRYLVKRTGEKVFLECVQDMDHENMFWYRQDPGLGLRLIYFSYDVKMKEKGDIPEGYSVSREKKERFSLILESASTNQTSMYLCASSSAGGQGNEQFFGPGTRLTVL.

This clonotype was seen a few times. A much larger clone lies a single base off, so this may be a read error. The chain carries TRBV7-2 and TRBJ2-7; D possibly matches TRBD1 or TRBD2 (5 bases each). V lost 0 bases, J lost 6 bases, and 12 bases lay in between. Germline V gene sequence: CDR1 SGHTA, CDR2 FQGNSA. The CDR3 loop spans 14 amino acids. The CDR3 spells CASSLAGRLGEQYF. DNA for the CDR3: TGTGCCAGCAGCTTAGCGGGACGCCTGGGCGAGCAGTACTTC.

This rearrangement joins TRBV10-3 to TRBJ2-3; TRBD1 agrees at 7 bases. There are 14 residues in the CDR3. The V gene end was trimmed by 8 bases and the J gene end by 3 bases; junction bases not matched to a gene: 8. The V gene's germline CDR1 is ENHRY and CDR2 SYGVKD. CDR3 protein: CAIGAGGSTDTQYF. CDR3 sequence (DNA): TGTGCCATCGGGGCAGGGGGATCTACAGATACGCAGTATTTT.